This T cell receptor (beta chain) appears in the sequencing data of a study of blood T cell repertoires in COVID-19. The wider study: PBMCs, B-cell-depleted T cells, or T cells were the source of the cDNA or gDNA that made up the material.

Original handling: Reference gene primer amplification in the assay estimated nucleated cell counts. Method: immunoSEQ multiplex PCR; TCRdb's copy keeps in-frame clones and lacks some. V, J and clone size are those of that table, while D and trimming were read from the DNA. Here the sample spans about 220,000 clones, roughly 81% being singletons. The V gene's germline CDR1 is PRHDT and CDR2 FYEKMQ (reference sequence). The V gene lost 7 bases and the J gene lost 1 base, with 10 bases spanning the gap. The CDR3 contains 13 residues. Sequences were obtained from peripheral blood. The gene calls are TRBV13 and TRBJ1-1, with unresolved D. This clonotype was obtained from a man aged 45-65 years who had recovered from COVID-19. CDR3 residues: CASTNVKNTEAFF. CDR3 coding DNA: TGTGCCAGCACTAACGTGAAGAACACTGAAGCTTTCTTT.